This T cell receptor beta chain appears in the sequencing data of a study of blood T cell repertoires in COVID-19. Study background: Material from acute and convalescent COVID-19 was sourced from the United States, Italy and Spain. Sample material is recorded as cDNA or gDNA derived from T cells, B-cell-depleted T cells, or PBMCs.

The CDR3 has 16 amino acids. Trimming removed 8 bases from V and 4 bases from J; junction bases left unmatched: 11. In germline, CDR1 is MDHEN, CDR2 SYDVKM. Methods used by the authors: The assay estimated nucleated cells by amplifying reference gene primers. Some clones are missing from TCRdb's copy, which holds only in-frame ones; the method was immunoSEQ multiplex PCR. V and J calls plus clone size are reproduced from that table; the DNA served to infer D and trimming. This table holds more than 150,000 clones, approximately 80% found once. Sequencing was performed on peripheral blood. This receptor was obtained from a woman aged 60 to 75 with acute or convalescent COVID-19. This chain links TRBV28 with TRBJ1-1; 12 nucleotides line up with TRBD1. The CDR3 DNA follows: TGTGCCAGCCCCGGGACAGGGGGCCTATTTGGCACTGAAGCTTTCTTT. Translated, it gives CASPGTGGLFGTEAFF. The full variable domain, with the rest looked up from reference TRBV28 and TRBJ1-1, is DVKVTQSSRYLVKRTGEKVFLECVQDMDHENMFWYRQDPGLGLRLIYFSYDVKMKEKGDIPEGYSVSREKKERFSLILESASTNQTSMYLCASPGTGGLFGTEAFFGQGTRLTVV.